This entry lists 21 T cell receptor beta chains sequenced from one sample in a study of blood T cell repertoires in COVID-19. The method was immunoSEQ multiplex PCR; TCRdb's version includes in-frame clones alone and lacks a portion of them. In the table there are around 190,000 clones, roughly four fifths of which are singletons. The sequencing input was peripheral blood. These receptor sequences come from a woman aged 40 to 50 with COVID-19, enrolled during active disease.

This clone was counted only a few times. The rearrangement uses TRBV9 and TRBJ2-1, with TRBD1 identical over 8 bases. Germline V gene sequence: CDR1 SGDLS, CDR2 YYNGEE. Trimming took 4 bases from V and 0 from J; bases not matched to a gene: 6. The length of the CDR3 is 16 residues. This CDR3 is CASSPRGQGSYNEQFF. For the CDR3, the DNA is TGTGCCAGCAGCCCCCGAGGACAGGGCTCCTACAATGAGCAGTTCTTC.

The rearrangement uses TRBV7-2 and TRBJ1-1; the D is unclear. The V gene lost 8 bases and the J gene lost 5 bases, with 15 bases spanning the gap. The CDR3 loop spans 13 amino acids. The germline V gene has CDR1 SGHTA and CDR2 FQGNSA. Here the CDR3 reads CASSSQRGTEAFF. CDR3 nucleotides: TGTGCCAGCTCCTCTCAGCGCGGGACTGAAGCTTTCTTT. Variable domain in full (rest from reference TRBV7-2 and TRBJ1-1): GAGVSQSPSNKVTEKGKDVELRCDPISGHTALYWYRQSLGQGLEFLIYFQGNSAPDKSGLPSDRFSAERTGGSVSTLTIQRTQQEDSAVYLCASSSQRGTEAFFGQGTRLTVV.

This clone was observed a handful of times. V is TRBV28 and J is TRBJ1-4; D call uncertain. The V end was cut by 5 bases, the J end by 2 bases, with 12 bases between. Germline V lookup: CDR1 MDHEN, CDR2 SYDVKM. The CDR3 is 15 amino acids. The CDR3 nucleotides read TGTGCCAGCAGTCCCTCTTTTCCCACTAATGAAAAACTGTTTTTT. Translated, it gives CASSPSFPTNEKLFF.

The chain uses TRBV7-9 and TRBJ1-6, with unresolved D. V was trimmed by 3 bases and J by 7 bases, leaving 10 bases between them. This CDR3 is 14 amino acids long. The germline gives CDR1 SEHNR, CDR2 FQNEAQ (reference sequence). CDR3 residues: CASSLEGSNSPLHF. Written as DNA, the CDR3 is TGTGCCAGCAGCTTGGAGGGCTCCAATTCACCCCTCCACTTT.

This clone was found once. V usage is TRBV5-8 and J usage is TRBJ2-5; no definite D call. The CDR3 extends over 14 amino acids. V lost 0 bases to trimming and J lost 3 bases, with 9 bases between them. Looked up from germline, CDR1 is SGHTS and CDR2 is YDEGEE. CDR3 bases: TGTGCCAGCAGCTTGGGTGGCAGCGAAGAGACCCAGTACTTC. Residues: CASSLGGSEETQYF.

The chain is built from TRBV3-1 (or the pseudogene TRBV3-2) and TRBJ1-4, with 8 positions matching TRBD1. V was pared by 4 bases and J by 8 bases, with 9 bases of the junction left unmatched. CDR3 length equals 15 residues. Germline-derived CDR1 and CDR2 are LGHDT and YNNKEL (reference sequence). This CDR3 reads CASSPRTGIVEKLFF. CDR3 coding DNA: TGTGCCAGCAGCCCCCGGACAGGGATCGTCGAAAAACTGTTTTTT.

The chain combines TRBV29-1 with TRBJ2-1; the D gene is possibly TRBD1 (6 bases). Germline V gives CDR1 SQVTM, CDR2 ANQGSEA. CDR3 length: 16 amino acids. Trimming stripped 0 bases from V and 4 bases from J, with 16 bases between. Here the CDR3 reads CSVEDVPGTKYNEQFF. The CDR3, as DNA: TGCAGCGTTGAAGATGTCCCAGGGACAAAATACAATGAGCAGTTCTTC.

The chain has TRBV5-4 and TRBJ1-2; D might be TRBD1 (5 bases). V lost 6 bases and J 3 bases, leaving 18 bases between the germline ends. The CDR3 runs 15 residues. The V gene's germline CDR1 is SGHNT and CDR2 YYREEE (reference sequence). The CDR3 protein is CASTGGGKWDYGYTF. The CDR3 DNA sequence: TGTGCCAGCACCGGGGGGGGGAAATGGGACTATGGCTACACCTTC.

The V call is TRBV7-6, the J call TRBJ1-1, with D unresolved. The CDR3 is 15 residues long. Germline assignment: CDR1 SGHVS and CDR2 FNYEAQ. V lost 3 bases and J 1 base, leaving 12 bases between the germline ends. The CDR3 sequence is CASSLGPLTNTEAFF. The DNA for the CDR3 is TGTGCCAGCAGCTTGGGCCCCCTTACGAACACTGAAGCTTTCTTT.

The rearrangement uses TRBV30 and TRBJ2-7; D is unresolved. This CDR3 spans 12 amino acids. Germline CDR1 GTSNPN, CDR2 SVGIG (reference sequence). Trimming took off 0 bases at V and 3 bases at J, with 6 bases between the two ends. CDR3 in amino acids: CAWSVSSYEQYF. The DNA of the CDR3 is TGTGCCTGGAGTGTGTCCAGCTACGAGCAGTACTTC.

This clone was found a few times. J is TRBJ1-5 and V is TRBV2; D remains ambiguous. The CDR3 extends over 12 amino acids. The V gene lost 7 bases and the J gene lost 7 bases, with 11 bases spanning the gap. Germline CDR1 reads SNHLY; CDR2 reads FYNNEI. DNA for the CDR3: TGTGCCAGCACGGGGTTGAGGCAGCCCCAGCATTTT. Protein sequence: CASTGLRQPQHF.

The rearrangement uses TRBV11-2 and TRBJ2-1; 11 bases agree with TRBD2. The length of the CDR3 is 17 residues. The germline gives CDR1 SGHAT, CDR2 FQNNGV. The trim removed 3 bases at V and 0 bases at J, leaving 4 bases unmatched. This CDR3 reads CASSFSSGRPSYNEQFF. DNA for the CDR3: TGTGCCAGCAGCTTCTCTAGCGGGAGGCCCTCCTACAATGAGCAGTTCTTC.

The CDR3 bases are TGCGCCAGCAGCTTGGTAAGTGCGGGTCCTTTTGATGAGCAGTTCTTC. Translation gives CASSLVSAGPFDEQFF. The V and J genes are TRBV5-1 and TRBJ2-1; tentatively, D is TRBD2 (5 bases). Germline V gene lookup returns CDR1 SGHRS and CDR2 YFSETQ. Trimming stripped 0 bases from V and 8 bases from J, with 18 bases between. CDR3 length equals 16 residues.

The CDR3 DNA reads TGTGCCAGCTGGACAGGGGGGAACAATGAGCAGTTCTTC. It translates to CASWTGGNNEQFF. The chain links TRBV10-3 to TRBJ2-1; 10 bases are a match to TRBD1. This CDR3 contains 13 residues. Trimming at V came to 10 bases and at J to 5 bases, leaving 5 bases not matched to a gene. Germline V lookup: CDR1 ENHRY, CDR2 SYGVKD.

The V gene is TRBV5-1, the J gene TRBJ2-3, with 16 bases lining up with TRBD2. Trimming removed 4 bases from V and 0 bases from J; junction bases left unmatched: 8. The CDR3 covers 19 residues. Germline values: CDR1 SGHRS, CDR2 YFSETQ. The CDR3 loop is CASSAQPGLAGGSTDTQYF. The CDR3 nucleotides read TGCGCCAGCAGCGCACAACCGGGACTAGCGGGAGGGAGCACAGATACGCAGTATTTT.

The chain combines TRBV6-1 with TRBJ2-3; 13 bases match TRBD2. Per the germline V gene, CDR1 is MNHNS and CDR2 is SASEGT. CDR3 length: 17 amino acids. Trimming at V came to 2 bases and at J to 7 bases, leaving 9 bases not matched to a gene. This chain's CDR3 is CASSEFGTSGTFHTQYF. CDR3 bases: TGTGCCAGCAGTGAATTTGGGACTAGCGGGACTTTTCATACGCAGTATTTT.

In its sample, this clone was seen a few times. The chain couples TRBV6-5 to TRBJ2-1; 8 nucleotides line up with TRBD2. This CDR3 spans 15 amino acids. Germline trimming cut 6 bases from V and 4 bases from J; bases unmatched to any gene: 8. CDR1 and CDR2 from the germline V gene are MNHEY and SVGAGI. DNA of the CDR3: TGTGCCAGCAGCGAGCGGGAGTGGTCATACAATGAGCAGTTCTTC. It yields the protein CASSEREWSYNEQFF.

This chain links TRBV10-1 with TRBJ2-3; a possible D gene is TRBD1 (5 bases). This CDR3 comprises 15 residues. V lost 0 bases, J lost 9 bases, and 16 bases lay in between. Germline V gene data show CDR1 as WNHNN and CDR2 as SYGVQD (reference sequence). Here the CDR3 reads CASSESPRPTVTQYF. In DNA form, the CDR3 reads TGCGCCAGCAGTGAGTCGCCCCGTCCGACAGTGACGCAGTATTTT.

The rearrangement links TRBV5-6 to TRBJ2-2; no clear D gene. This CDR3 comprises 16 residues. Trimming took 0 bases from V and 7 from J, leaving 16 bases between them. The germline V gene has CDR1 SGHDT and CDR2 YYEEEE. CDR3 DNA: TGTGCCAGCAGCTTGGTGTCGAGAGTCTACGACGGGGAGCTGTTTTTT. Encoded protein: CASSLVSRVYDGELFF.

The chain recombines TRBV11-2 with TRBJ1-4; 8 bases align to TRBD1. The germline V gene has CDR1 SGHAT and CDR2 FQNNGV. CDR3 length equals 14 residues. V lost 5 bases to trimming and J lost 4 bases; unmatched junction nucleotides: 3. Here the CDR3 reads CASSKTGGNEKLFF. Here the CDR3 DNA reads TGTGCCAGCAGCAAAACAGGGGGTAATGAAAAACTGTTTTTT. Together with reference TRBV11-2 and TRBJ1-4, the CDR3 gives the full variable domain: EAGVAQSPRYKIIEKRQSVAFWCNPISGHATLYWYQQILGQGPKLLIQFQNNGVVDDSQLPKDRFSAERLKGVDSTLKIQPAKLEDSAVYLCASSKTGGNEKLFFGSGTQLSVL.

The gene calls are TRBV28 and TRBJ2-2; 10 bases line up with TRBD2. The CDR3 extends over 19 amino acids. The junction had 13 bases not matched to a gene; V was cut back by 2 bases and J by 4 bases. Germline-derived CDR1 and CDR2 are MDHEN and SYDVKM. CDR3 in DNA: TGTGCCAGCAGTTTAAGGGGAGCGGGAGGGCCCAGGGGCACCGGGGAGCTGTTTTTT. Amino acid sequence: CASSLRGAGGPRGTGELFF.